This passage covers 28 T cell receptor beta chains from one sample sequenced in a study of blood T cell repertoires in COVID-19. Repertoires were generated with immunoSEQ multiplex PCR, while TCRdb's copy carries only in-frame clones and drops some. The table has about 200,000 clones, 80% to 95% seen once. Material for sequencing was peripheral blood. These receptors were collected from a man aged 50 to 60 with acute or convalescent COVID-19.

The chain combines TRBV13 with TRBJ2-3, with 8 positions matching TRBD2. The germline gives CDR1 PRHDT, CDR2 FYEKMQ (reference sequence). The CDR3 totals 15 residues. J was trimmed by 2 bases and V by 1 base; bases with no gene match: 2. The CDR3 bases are TGTGCCAGCAGCTTAGCGGGAGGGGCCACAGATACGCAGTATTTT. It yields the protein CASSLAGGATDTQYF.

The CDR3 DNA sequence: TGTGCCAGCAGCCAACCCGGACAGGGAGCGGGCACAGATACGCAGTATTTT. Translated, it gives CASSQPGQGAGTDTQYF. The chain joins TRBV3-1 (or the pseudogene TRBV3-2) to TRBJ2-3; TRBD1 matches 8 bases. The germline V gene has CDR1 LGHDT and CDR2 YNNKEL (reference sequence). CDR3 length: 17 amino acids. J was trimmed by 1 base and V by 2 bases; bases with no gene match: 8.

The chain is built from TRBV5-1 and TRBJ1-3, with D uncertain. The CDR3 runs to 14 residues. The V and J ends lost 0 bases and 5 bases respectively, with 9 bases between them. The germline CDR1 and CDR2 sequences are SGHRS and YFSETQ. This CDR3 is CASSLGGGRNTIYF. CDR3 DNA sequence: TGCGCCAGCAGCTTGGGGGGAGGCCGAAACACCATATATTTT. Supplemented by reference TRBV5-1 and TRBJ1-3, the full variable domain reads KAGVTQTPRYLIKTRGQQVTLSCSPISGHRSVSWYQQTPGQGLQFLFEYFSETQRNKGNFPGRFSGRQFSNSRSEMNVSTLELGDSALYLCASSLGGGRNTIYFGEGSWLTVV.

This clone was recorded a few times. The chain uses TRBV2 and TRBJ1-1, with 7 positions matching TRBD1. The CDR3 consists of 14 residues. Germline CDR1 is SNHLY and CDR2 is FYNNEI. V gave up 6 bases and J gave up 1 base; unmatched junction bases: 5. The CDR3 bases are TGTGCCAGCAGGAGGGACAGTTGGAACACTGAAGCTTTCTTT. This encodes CASRRDSWNTEAFF.

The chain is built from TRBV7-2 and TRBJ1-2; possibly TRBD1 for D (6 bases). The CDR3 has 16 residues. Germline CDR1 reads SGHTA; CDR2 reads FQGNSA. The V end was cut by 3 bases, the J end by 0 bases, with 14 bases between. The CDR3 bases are TGTGCCAGCAGCTTGGGCAGCGGGACATCTAACTATGGCTACACCTTC. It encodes CASSLGSGTSNYGYTF.

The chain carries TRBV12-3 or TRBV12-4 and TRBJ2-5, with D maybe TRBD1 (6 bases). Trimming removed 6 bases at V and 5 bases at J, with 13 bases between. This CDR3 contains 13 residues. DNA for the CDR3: TGTGCCAGCAGCCCCAGGGGTGGGGAGACCCAGTACTTC. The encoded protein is CASSPRGGETQYF.

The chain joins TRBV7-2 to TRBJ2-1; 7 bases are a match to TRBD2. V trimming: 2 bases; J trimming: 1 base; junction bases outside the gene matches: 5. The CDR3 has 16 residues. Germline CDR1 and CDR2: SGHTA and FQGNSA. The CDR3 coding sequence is TGTGCCAGCAGCTTATCTAGACTAGCTTCCTACAATGAGCAGTTCTTC. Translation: CASSLSRLASYNEQFF.

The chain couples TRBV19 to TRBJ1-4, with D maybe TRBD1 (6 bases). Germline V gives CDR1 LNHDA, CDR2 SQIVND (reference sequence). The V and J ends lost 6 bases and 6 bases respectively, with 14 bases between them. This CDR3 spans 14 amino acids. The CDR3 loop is CASSSYRQDEKLFF. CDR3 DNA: TGTGCCAGTAGCAGCTATCGACAGGATGAAAAACTGTTTTTT.

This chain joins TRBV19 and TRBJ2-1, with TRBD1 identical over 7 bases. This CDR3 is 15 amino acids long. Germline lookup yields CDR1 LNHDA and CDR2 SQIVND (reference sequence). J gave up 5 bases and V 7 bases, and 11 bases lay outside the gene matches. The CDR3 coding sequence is TGTGCCAGTACCTTGGGACAGTCATATGACAATGAGCAGTTCTTC. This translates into CASTLGQSYDNEQFF.

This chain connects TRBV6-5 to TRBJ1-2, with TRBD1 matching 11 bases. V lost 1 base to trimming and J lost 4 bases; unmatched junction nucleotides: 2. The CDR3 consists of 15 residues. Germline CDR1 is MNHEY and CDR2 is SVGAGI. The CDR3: CASSYWDRGGYGYTF. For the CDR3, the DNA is TGTGCCAGCAGTTACTGGGACAGGGGGGGCTATGGCTACACCTTC.

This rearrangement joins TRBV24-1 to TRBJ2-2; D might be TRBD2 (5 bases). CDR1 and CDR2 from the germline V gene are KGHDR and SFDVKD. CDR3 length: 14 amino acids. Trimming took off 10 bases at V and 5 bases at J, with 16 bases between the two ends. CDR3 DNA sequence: TGTGCCACGACGACAAGCGGCGGGACCGGGGAGCTGTTTTTT. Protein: CATTTSGGTGELFF.

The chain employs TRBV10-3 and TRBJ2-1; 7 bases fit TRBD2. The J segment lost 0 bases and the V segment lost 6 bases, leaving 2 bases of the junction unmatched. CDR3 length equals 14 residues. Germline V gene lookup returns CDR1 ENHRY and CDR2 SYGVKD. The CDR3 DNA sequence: TGTGCCATCAGGGGGGGGAGCTCCTACAATGAGCAGTTCTTC. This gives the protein CAIRGGSSYNEQFF.

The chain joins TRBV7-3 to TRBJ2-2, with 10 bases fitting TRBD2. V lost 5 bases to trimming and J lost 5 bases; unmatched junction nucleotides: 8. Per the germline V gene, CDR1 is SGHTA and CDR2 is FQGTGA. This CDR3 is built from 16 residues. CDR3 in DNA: TGTGCCAGCAGCCCCAGCGGGAGGGCTCGGACCGGGGAGCTGTTTTTT. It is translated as CASSPSGRARTGELFF. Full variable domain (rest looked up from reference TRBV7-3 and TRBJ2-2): GAGVSQTPSNKVTEKGKYVELRCDPISGHTALYWYRQSLGQGPEFLIYFQGTGAADDSGLPNDRFFAVRPEGSVSTLKIQRTERGDSAVYLCASSPSGRARTGELFFGEGSRLTVL.

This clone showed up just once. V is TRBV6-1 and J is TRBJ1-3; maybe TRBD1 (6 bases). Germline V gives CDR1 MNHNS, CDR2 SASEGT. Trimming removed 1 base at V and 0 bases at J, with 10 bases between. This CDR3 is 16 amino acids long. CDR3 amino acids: CASSEGWTASGNTIYF. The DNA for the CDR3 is TGTGCCAGCAGTGAAGGGTGGACAGCCTCTGGAAACACCATATATTTT.

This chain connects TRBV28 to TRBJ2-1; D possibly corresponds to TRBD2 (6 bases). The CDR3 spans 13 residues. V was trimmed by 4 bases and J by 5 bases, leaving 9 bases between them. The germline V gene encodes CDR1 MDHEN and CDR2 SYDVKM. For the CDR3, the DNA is TGTGCCAGCAGTTGGGACTTTAACAATGAGCAGTTCTTC. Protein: CASSWDFNNEQFF.

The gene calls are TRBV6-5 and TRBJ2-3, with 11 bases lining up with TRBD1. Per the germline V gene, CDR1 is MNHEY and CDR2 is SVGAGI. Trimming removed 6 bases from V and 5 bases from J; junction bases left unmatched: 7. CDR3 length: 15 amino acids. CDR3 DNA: TGTGCCAGCAGCTTCAGGGGACAGGGGGAAGATACGCAGTATTTT. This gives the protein CASSFRGQGEDTQYF.

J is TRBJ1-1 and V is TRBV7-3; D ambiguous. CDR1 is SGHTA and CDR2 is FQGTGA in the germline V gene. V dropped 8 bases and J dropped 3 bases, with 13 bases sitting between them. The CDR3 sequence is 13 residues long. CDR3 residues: CASSTGRDTEAFF. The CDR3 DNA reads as TGTGCCAGCTCCACGGGGAGGGACACTGAAGCTTTCTTT.

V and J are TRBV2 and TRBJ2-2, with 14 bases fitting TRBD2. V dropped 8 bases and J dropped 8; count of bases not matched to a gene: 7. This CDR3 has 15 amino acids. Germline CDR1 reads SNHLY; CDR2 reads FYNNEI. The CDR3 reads CASATSGRAPGELFF. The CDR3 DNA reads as TGTGCCAGCGCGACTAGCGGGAGGGCCCCGGGGGAGCTGTTTTTT.

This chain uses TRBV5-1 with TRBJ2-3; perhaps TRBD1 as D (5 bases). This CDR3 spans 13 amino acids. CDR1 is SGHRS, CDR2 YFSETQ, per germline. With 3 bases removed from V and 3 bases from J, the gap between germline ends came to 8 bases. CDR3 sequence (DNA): TGCGCCAGCAGCTCCGGACAAACAGATACGCAGTATTTT. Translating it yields CASSSGQTDTQYF.

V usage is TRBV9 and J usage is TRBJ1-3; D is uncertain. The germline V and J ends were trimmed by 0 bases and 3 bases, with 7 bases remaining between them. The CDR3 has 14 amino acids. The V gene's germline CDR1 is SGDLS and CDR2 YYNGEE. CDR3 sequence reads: CASSVVPDGNTIYF. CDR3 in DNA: TGTGCCAGCAGCGTAGTCCCAGATGGAAACACCATATATTTT.

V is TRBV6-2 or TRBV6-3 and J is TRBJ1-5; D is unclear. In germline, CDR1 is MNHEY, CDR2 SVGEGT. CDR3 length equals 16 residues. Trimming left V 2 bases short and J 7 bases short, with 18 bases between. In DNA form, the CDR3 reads TGTGCCAGCAGTTACAGCACCTCTGGGCGTAACCAGCCCCAGCATTTT. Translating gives CASSYSTSGRNQPQHF.

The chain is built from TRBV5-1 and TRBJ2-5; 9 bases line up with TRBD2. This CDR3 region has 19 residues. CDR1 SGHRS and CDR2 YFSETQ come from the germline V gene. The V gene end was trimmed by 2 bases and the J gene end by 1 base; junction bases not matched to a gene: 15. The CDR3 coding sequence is TGCGCCAGCAGCTTAGGAGCGGGTCTAGCGGGAAGGTCCCAAGAGACCCAGTACTTC. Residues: CASSLGAGLAGRSQETQYF.

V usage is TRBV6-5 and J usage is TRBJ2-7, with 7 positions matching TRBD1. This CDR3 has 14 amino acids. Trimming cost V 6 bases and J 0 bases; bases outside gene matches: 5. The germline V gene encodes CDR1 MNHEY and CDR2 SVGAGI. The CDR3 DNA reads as TGTGCCAGCAGCCGGGGACAGAGCTCCTACGAGCAGTACGTC. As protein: CASSRGQSSYEQYV.

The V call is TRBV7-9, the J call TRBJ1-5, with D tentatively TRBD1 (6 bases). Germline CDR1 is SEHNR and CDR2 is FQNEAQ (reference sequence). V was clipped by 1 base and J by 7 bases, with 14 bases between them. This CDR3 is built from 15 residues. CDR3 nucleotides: TGTGCCAGCAGCTTAGATGGGGACAAAGCACAGCCCCAGCATTTT. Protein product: CASSLDGDKAQPQHF.

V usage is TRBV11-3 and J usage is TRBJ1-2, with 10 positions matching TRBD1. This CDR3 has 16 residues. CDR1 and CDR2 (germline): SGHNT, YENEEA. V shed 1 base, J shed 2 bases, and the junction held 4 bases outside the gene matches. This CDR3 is CASSLGRQGANYGYTF. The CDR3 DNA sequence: TGTGCCAGCAGCTTAGGCCGACAGGGGGCGAACTATGGCTACACCTTC. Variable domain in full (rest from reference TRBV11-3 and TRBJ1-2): EAGVVQSPRYKIIEKKQPVAFWCNPISGHNTLYWYLQNLGQGPELLIRYENEEAVDDSQLPKDRFSAERLKGVDSTLKIQPAELGDSAVYLCASSLGRQGANYGYTFGSGTRLTVV.

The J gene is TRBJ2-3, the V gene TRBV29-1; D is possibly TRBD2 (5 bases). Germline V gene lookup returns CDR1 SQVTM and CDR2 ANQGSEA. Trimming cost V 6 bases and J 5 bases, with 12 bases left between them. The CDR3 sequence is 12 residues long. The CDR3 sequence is CSVRREGDTQYF. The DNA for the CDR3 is TGCAGCGTGCGACGAGAGGGAGATACGCAGTATTTT.

The CDR3 loop reads CASIGFGAESYNEQFF. DNA of the CDR3: TGTGCCAGCATTGGGTTTGGAGCGGAGTCCTACAATGAGCAGTTCTTC. J is TRBJ2-1 and V is TRBV28; the D gene is possibly TRBD2 (5 bases). The V and J ends lost 7 bases and 1 base respectively, with 17 bases between them. The CDR3 loop spans 16 amino acids. Germline CDR1 is MDHEN and CDR2 is SYDVKM. Variable domain in full (rest from reference TRBV28 and TRBJ2-1): DVKVTQSSRYLVKRTGEKVFLECVQDMDHENMFWYRQDPGLGLRLIYFSYDVKMKEKGDIPEGYSVSREKKERFSLILESASTNQTSMYLCASIGFGAESYNEQFFGPGTRLTVL.

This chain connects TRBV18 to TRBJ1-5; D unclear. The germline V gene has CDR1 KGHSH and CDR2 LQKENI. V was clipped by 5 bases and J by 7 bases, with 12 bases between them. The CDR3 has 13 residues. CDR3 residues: CASSNEPGQPQHF. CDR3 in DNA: TGTGCCAGCTCAAATGAACCGGGGCAGCCCCAGCATTTT.